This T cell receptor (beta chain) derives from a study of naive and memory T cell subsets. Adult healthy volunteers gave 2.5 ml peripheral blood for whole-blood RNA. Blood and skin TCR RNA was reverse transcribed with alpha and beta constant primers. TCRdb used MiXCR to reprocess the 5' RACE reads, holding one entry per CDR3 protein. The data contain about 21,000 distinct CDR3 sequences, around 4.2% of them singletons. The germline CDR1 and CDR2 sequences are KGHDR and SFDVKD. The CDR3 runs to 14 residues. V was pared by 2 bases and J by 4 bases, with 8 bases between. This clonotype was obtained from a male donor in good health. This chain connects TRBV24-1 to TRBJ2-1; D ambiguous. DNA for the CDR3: TGTGCCACCAGTGATTCTGGACCTTACAATGAGCAGTTCTTC. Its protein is CATSDSGPYNEQFF.